This T cell receptor beta chain was obtained from a study of post-analysis software for immune sequencing data. General study points: About five TRBV segments, including TRBV5-6, TRBV5-1 and TRBV20-1, were more frequent in patients than controls.

Unique molecular identifiers had been added to the TCR beta cDNA libraries. TCRdb reanalysed the PCR reads using MiXCR and keeps one entry per CDR3 protein. The sample has under 650,000 distinct CDR3 sequences, about 44% seen once. The CDR3 length is 13 residues. Germline V gene lookup returns CDR1 KGHDR and CDR2 SFDVKD. The V end lost 8 bases, the J end lost 4 bases, and 12 bases lay between the germline ends. As to this clonotype: The antigen is unknown.

The TCR comes from a girl aged 10 to 17 with multiple sclerosis. This rearrangement joins TRBV24-1 to TRBJ2-3; D is undetermined. The sequenced material came from blood. The CDR3, as DNA: TGTGCCACCAAGGCGCCTACATCAGATACGCAGTATTTT. Amino acid sequence: CATKAPTSDTQYF.